This T cell receptor beta chain is drawn from a study of a mutant IDH1 vaccine in newly diagnosed glioma. Background on the study: Patients got their first vaccination 4-6 weeks after radiotherapy alone, or with temozolomide cycles. In the visit schedule, V12 fell in week 35, while V13 fell in week 47.

Profiling relied on immunoSEQ multiplex PCR, and the TCRdb table lists in-frame clones only, not all of them. Of roughly 54,000 clones listed, under 90% were seen once; the top ten hold 3.5% to 5%. Remarks on this clone: Its antigen is unknown.

As for time point: week 35, safety follow-up. Vaccine doses each comprised 300 ug of mutant IDH1 20-mer peptide, with topical imiquimod. The sequence was obtained from a woman aged 18-29 years with glioma. The sequencing here drew on PBMCs, taken from a glioma patient whose treatment included an IDH1 peptide vaccine.

This CDR3 is CASSLQAGTGFYEQYF. CDR3 nucleotide sequence: TGTGCCAGCAGCTTGCAGGCCGGGACAGGGTTCTACGAGCAGTACTTC. The chain has TRBV13 and TRBJ2-7; 9 bases are a match to TRBD1. Germline-derived CDR1 and CDR2 are PRHDT and FYEKMQ (reference sequence). This CDR3 region has 16 residues. Trimming cost V 3 bases and J 3 bases; bases outside gene matches: 9.